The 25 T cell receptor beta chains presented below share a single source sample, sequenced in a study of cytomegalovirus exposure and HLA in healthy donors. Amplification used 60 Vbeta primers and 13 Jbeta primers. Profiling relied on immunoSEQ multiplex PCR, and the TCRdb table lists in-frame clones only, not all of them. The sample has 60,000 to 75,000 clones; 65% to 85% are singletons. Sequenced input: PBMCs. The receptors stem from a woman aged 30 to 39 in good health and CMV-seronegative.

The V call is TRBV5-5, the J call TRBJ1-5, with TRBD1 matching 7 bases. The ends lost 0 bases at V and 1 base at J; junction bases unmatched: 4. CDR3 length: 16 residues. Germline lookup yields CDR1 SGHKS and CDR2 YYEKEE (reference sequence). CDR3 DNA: TGTGCCAGCAGCTTGGTGACAGGGCGAAGCAATCAGCCCCAGCATTTT. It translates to CASSLVTGRSNQPQHF.

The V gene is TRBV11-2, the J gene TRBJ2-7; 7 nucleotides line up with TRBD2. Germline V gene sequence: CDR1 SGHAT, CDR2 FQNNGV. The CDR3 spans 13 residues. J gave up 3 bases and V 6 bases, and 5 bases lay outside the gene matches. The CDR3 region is CASRGASGYEQYV. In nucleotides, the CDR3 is TGTGCCAGCAGAGGGGCTAGCGGCTACGAGCAGTACGTC.

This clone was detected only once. The CDR3 DNA sequence: TGTGCCAGCAGCTTAGCGGGGGGTAGCTCCTATAATTCACCCCTCCACTTT. The encoded protein is CASSLAGGSSYNSPLHF. The rearrangement links TRBV7-2 to TRBJ1-6; D may be TRBD1 (5 bases). The length of the CDR3 is 17 residues. Germline-derived CDR1 and CDR2 are SGHTA and FQGNSA. The germline V and J ends were trimmed by 0 bases and 0 bases, with 9 bases remaining between them.

Here the CDR3 reads CASSEWAGGYGYTF. Written as DNA, the CDR3 is TGTGCCAGCAGTGAATGGGCAGGAGGCTATGGCTACACCTTC. The chain recombines TRBV2 with TRBJ1-2; D remains ambiguous. The CDR3 runs to 14 residues. Trimming took 2 bases from V and 4 from J, leaving 11 bases between them. Per germline, CDR1 SNHLY and CDR2 FYNNEI.

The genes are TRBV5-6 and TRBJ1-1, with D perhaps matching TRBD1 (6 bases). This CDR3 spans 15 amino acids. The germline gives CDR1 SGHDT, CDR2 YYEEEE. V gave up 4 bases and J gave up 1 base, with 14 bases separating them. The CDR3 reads CASSPPPGQNTEAFF. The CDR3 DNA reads TGTGCCAGCAGCCCCCCGCCGGGACAGAACACTGAAGCTTTCTTT.

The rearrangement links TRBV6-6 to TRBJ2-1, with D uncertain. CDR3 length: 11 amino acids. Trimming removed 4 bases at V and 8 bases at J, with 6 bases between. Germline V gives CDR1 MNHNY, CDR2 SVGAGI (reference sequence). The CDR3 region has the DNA TGTGCCAGCAGTTTCTTCGATGAGCAGTTCTTC. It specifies CASSFFDEQFF.

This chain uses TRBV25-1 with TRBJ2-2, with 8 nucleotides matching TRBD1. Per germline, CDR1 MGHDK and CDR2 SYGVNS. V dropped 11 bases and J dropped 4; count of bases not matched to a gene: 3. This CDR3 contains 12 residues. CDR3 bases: TGTGCCCACAGGGGGAGCACCGGGGAGCTGTTTTTT. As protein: CAHRGSTGELFF.

CDR3: CASTPWRTNTEAFF. CDR3 nucleotide sequence: TGTGCCAGCACCCCTTGGCGGACTAACACTGAAGCTTTCTTT. The chain couples TRBV5-6 to TRBJ1-1; the D is unclear. Germline V gives CDR1 SGHDT, CDR2 YYEEEE. V was cut by 6 bases and J by 2 bases, with 14 bases left in between. The CDR3 extends over 14 amino acids.

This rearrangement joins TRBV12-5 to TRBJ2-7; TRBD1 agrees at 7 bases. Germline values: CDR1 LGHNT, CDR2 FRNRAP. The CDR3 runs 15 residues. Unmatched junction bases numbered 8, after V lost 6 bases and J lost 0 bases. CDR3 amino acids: CASGLGQPFSYEQYV. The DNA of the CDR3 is TGTGCTAGTGGCCTGGGACAGCCCTTCTCCTACGAGCAGTACGTC.

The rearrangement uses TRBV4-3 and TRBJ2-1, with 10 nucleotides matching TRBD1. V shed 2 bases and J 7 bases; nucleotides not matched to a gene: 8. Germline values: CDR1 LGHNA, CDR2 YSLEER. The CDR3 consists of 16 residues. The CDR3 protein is CASSQRPGQGKNEQFF. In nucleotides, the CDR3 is TGCGCCAGCAGCCAACGCCCGGGACAGGGGAAAAATGAGCAGTTCTTC.

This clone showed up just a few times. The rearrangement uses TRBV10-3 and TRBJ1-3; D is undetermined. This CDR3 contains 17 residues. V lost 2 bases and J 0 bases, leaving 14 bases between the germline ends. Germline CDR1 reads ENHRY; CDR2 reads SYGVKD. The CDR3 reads CAISEGGGPISGNTIYF. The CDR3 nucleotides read TGTGCCATCAGTGAGGGAGGCGGGCCCATCTCTGGAAACACCATATATTTT.

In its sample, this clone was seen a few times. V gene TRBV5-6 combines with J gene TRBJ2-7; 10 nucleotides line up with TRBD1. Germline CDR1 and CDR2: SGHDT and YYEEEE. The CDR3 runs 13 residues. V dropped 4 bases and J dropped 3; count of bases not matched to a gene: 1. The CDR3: CASSRDRGYEQYV. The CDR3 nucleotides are TGTGCCAGCAGCAGGGACAGGGGCTACGAGCAGTACGTC.

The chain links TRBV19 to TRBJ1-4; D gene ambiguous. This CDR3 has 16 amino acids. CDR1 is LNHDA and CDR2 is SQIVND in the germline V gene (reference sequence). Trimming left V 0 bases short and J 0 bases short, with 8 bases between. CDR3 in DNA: TGTGCCAGTAGTATAGATCTGTCGGCAACTAATGAAAAACTGTTTTTT. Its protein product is CASSIDLSATNEKLFF.

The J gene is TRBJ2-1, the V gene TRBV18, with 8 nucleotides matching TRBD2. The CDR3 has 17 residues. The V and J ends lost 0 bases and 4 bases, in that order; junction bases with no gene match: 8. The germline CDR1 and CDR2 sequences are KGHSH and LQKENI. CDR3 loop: CASSPPEGSGGYNEQFF. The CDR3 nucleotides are TGTGCCAGCTCACCACCGGAGGGGAGCGGGGGTTACAATGAGCAGTTCTTC.

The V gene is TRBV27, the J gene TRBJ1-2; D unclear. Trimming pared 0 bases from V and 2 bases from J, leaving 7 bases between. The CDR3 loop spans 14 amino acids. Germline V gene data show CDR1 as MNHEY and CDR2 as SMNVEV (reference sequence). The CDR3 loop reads CASSLSGRNYGYTF. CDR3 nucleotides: TGTGCCAGCAGTTTATCGGGCAGAAACTATGGCTACACCTTC.

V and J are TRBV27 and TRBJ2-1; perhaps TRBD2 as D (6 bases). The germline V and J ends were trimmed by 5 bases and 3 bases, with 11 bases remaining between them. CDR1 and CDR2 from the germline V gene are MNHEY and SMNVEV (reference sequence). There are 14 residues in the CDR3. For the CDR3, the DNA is TGTGCCAGCAGTCTCGGGGGTTTCTACAATGAGCAGTTCTTC. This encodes CASSLGGFYNEQFF.

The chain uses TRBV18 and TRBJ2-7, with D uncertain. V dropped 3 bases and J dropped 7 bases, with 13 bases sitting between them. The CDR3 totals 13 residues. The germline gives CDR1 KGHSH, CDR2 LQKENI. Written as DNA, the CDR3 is TGTGCCAGCTCACCCCCCGACTCGAGGGAGCAGTACTTC. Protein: CASSPPDSREQYF.

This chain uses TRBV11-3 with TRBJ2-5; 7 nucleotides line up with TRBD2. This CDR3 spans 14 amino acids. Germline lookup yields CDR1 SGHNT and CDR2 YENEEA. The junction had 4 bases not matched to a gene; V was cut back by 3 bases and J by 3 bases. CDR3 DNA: TGTGCCAGCAGCTTGGGAGGGGCAGAAGAGACCCAGTACTTC. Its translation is CASSLGGAEETQYF.

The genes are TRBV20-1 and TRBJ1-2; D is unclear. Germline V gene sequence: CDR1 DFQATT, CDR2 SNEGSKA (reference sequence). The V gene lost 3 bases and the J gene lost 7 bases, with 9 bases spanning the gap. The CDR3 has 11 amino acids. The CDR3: CSARAKSGYTF. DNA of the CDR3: TGCAGTGCTAGGGCAAAAAGTGGCTACACCTTC.

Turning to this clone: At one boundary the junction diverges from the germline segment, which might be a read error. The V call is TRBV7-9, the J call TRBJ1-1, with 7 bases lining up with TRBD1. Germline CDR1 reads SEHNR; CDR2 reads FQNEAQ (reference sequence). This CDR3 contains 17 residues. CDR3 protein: CSSIPSIGGGGGTEAFF. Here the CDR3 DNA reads TGTTCCAGCATCCCCTCAATCGGAGGGGGCGGAGGTACTGAAGCTTTCTTT.

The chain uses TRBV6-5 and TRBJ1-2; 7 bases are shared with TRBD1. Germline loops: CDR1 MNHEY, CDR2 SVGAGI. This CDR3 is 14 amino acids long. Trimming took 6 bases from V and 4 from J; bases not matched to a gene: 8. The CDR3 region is CASSRQGSIYGYTF. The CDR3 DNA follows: TGTGCCAGCAGCAGACAGGGATCTATCTATGGCTACACCTTC.

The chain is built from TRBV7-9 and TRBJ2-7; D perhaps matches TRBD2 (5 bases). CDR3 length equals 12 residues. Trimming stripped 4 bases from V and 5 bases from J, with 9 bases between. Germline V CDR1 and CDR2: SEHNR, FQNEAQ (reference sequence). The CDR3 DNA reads TGTGCCAGCAGCTCACTAGGCCACGAGCAGTACTTC. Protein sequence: CASSSLGHEQYF.

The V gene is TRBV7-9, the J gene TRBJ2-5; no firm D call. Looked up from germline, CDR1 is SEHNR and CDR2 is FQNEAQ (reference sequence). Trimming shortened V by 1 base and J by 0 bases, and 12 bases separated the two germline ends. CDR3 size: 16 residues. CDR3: CASSLGAADYQETQYF. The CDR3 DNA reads TGTGCCAGCAGCTTAGGGGCAGCAGATTACCAAGAGACCCAGTACTTC.

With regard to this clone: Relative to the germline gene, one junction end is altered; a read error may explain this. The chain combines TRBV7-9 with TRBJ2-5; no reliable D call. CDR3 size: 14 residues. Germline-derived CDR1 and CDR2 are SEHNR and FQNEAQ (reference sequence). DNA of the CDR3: TGTTCCAGCAGCTTAGTGTCAGGCCGGGAGACCCAGTACTTC. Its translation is CSSSLVSGRETQYF.

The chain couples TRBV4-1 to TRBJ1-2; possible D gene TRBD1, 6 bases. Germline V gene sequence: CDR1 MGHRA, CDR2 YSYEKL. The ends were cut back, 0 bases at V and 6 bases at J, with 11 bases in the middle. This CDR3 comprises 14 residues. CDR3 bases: TGCGCCAGCAGCCAAGATGGGGGGGCTAATGGCTACACCTTC. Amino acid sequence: CASSQDGGANGYTF.